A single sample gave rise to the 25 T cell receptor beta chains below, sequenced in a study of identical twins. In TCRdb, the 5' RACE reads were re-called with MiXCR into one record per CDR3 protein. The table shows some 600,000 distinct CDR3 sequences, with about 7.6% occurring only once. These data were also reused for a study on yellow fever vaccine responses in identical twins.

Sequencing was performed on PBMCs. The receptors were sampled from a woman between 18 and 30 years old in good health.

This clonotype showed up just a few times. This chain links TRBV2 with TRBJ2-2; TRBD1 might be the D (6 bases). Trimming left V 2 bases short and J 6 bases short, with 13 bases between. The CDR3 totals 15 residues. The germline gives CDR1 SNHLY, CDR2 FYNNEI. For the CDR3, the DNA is TGTGCCAGCAGTGAACAGGGGTTCACACCCGGGGAGCTGTTTTTT. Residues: CASSEQGFTPGELFF.

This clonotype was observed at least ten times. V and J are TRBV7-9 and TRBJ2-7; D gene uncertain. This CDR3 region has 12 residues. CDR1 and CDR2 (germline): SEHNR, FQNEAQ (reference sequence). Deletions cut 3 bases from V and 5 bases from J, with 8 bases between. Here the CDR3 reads CASSFLTDEQYV. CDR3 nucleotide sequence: TGTGCCAGCAGCTTTCTGACTGACGAGCAGTACGTC.

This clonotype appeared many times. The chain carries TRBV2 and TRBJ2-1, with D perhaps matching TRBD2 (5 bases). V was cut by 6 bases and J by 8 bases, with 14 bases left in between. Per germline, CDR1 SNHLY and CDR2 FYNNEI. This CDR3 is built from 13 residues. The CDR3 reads CASSRWESDEQFF. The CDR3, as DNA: TGTGCCAGCAGCCGTTGGGAGAGCGATGAGCAGTTCTTC.

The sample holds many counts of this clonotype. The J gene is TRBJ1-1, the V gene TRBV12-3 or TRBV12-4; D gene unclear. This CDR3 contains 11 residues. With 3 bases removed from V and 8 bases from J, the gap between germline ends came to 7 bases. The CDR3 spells CASSLTREAFF. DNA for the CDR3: TGTGCCAGCAGTTTGACGCGGGAAGCTTTCTTT.

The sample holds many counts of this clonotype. DNA of the CDR3: TGTGCCAGCAGTATCAGCGGGGGGGCCGGGACCGGGGAGCTGTTTTTT. This sequence encodes CASSISGGAGTGELFF. The rearrangement uses TRBV25-1 and TRBJ2-2, with 10 bases that match TRBD2. Germline V gives CDR1 MGHDK, CDR2 SYGVNS. Trimming at V came to 5 bases and at J to 5 bases, leaving 8 bases not matched to a gene. The CDR3 consists of 16 residues.

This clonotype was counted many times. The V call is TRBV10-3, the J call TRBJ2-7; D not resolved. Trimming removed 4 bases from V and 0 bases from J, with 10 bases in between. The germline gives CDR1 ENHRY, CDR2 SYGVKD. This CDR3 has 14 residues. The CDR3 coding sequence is TGTGCCATCAGTGCGCCGAAACTCTCCTACGAGCAGTACTTC. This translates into CAISAPKLSYEQYF.

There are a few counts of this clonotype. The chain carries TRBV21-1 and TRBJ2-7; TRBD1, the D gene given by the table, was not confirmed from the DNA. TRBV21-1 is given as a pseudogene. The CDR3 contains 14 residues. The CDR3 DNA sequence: TGTGCCAGCAGCCCACAGGACCAGCCCTACGAGCAGTACTTC. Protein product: CASSPQDQPYEQYF.

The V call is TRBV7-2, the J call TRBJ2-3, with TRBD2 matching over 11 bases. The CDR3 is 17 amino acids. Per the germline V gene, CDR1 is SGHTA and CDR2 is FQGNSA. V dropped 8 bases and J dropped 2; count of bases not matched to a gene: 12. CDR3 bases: TGTGCCAGCGGACTAGCGGGCCGGCTGTGGGACACAGATACGCAGTATTTT. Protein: CASGLAGRLWDTDTQYF.

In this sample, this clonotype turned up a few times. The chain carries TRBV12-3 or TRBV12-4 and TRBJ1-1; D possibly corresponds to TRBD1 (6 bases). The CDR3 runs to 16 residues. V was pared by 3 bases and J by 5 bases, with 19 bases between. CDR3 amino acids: CASSLSGQGRRTEAFF. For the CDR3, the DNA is TGTGCCAGCAGTTTGTCAGGGCAGGGGAGGAGGACTGAAGCTTTCTTT.

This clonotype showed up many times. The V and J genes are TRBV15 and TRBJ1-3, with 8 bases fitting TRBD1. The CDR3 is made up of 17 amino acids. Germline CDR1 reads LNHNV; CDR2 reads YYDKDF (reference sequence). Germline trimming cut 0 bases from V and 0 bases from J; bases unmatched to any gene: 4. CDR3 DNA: TGTGCCACCAGCAGAGATAGTGGACAGGGCTCTGGAAACACCATATATTTT. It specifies CATSRDSGQGSGNTIYF.

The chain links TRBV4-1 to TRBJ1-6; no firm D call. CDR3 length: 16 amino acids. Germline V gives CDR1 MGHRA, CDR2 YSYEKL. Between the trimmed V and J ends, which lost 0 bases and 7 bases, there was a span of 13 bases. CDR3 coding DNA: TGCGCCAGCAGCCAAGATCTTTACCTCTCCAATTCACCCCTCCACTTT. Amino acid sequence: CASSQDLYLSNSPLHF.

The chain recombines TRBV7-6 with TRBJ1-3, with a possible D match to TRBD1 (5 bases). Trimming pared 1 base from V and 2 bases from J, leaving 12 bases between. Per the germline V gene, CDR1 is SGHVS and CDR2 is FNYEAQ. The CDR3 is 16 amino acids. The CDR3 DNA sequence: TGTGCCAGCAGCTTAGGGGTCCAGGGTCCTGGAAACACCATATATTTT. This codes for CASSLGVQGPGNTIYF.

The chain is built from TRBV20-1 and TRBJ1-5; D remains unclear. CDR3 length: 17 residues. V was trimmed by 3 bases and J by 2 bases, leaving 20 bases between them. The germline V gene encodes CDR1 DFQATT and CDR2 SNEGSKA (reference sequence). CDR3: CSARGRATTVGNQPQHF. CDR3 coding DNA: TGCAGTGCTAGGGGAAGGGCCACGACCGTTGGCAATCAGCCCCAGCATTTT.

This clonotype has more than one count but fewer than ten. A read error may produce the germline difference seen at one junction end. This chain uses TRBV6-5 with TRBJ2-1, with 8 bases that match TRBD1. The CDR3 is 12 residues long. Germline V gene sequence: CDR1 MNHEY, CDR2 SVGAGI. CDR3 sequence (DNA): TGTGCCAGCAGTTACACCAGGGGGCGTCCAACCTTC. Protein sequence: CASSYTRGRPTF.

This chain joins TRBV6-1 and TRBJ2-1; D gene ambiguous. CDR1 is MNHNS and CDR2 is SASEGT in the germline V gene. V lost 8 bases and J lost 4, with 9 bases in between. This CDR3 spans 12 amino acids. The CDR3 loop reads CASLDAYNEQFF. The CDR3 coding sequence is TGTGCCAGCCTAGACGCTTACAATGAGCAGTTCTTC.

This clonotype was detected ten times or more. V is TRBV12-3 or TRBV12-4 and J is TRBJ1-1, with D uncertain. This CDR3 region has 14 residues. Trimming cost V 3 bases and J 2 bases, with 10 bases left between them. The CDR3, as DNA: TGTGCCAGCAGTTTGCTGTACAGCAACACTGAAGCTTTCTTT. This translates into CASSLLYSNTEAFF.

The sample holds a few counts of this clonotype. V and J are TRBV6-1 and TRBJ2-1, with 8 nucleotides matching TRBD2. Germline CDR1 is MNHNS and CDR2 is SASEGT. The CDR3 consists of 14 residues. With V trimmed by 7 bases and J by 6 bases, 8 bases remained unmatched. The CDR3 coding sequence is TGTGCCAGCATGTCCGGGACTAGGGGCAATGAGCAGTTCTTC. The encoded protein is CASMSGTRGNEQFF.

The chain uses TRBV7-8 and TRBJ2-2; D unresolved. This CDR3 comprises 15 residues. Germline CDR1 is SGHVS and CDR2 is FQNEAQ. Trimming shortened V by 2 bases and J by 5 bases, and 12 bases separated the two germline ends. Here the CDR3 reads CASSLTRGWTGELFF. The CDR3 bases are TGTGCCAGCAGCTTAACCAGAGGATGGACCGGGGAGCTGTTTTTT.

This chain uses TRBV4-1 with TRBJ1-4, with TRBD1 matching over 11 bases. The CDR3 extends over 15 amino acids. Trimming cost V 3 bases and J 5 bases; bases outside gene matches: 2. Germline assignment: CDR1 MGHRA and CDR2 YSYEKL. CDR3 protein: CASSQGTGGNEKLFF. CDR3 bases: TGCGCCAGCAGCCAGGGGACAGGGGGGAATGAAAAACTGTTTTTT.

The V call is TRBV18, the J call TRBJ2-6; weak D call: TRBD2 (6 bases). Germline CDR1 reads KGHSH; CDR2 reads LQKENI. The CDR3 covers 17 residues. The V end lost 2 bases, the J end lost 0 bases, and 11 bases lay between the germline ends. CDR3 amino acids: CASSPAGFPSGANVLTF. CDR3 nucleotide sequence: TGTGCCAGCTCACCAGCGGGGTTCCCCTCTGGGGCCAACGTCCTGACTTTC. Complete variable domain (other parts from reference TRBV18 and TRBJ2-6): NAGVMQNPRHLVRRRGQEARLRCSPMKGHSHVYWYRQLPEEGLKFMVYLQKENIIDESGMPKERFSAEFPKEGPSILRIQQVVRGDSAAYFCASSPAGFPSGANVLTFGAGSRLTVL.

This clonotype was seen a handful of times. The CDR3 loop reads CASSEATDRIYGYTF. The CDR3 DNA sequence: TGTGCCAGCAGTGAAGCCACGGACAGAATCTATGGCTACACCTTC. The chain uses TRBV6-1 and TRBJ1-2, with D perhaps matching TRBD1 (6 bases). The CDR3 runs to 15 residues. V lost 0 bases and J 4 bases, leaving 12 bases between the germline ends. CDR1 is MNHNS and CDR2 is SASEGT in the germline V gene.

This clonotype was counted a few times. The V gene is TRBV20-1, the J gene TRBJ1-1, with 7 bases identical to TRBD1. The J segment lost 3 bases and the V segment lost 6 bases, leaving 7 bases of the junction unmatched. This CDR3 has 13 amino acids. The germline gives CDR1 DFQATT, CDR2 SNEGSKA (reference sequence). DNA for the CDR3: TGCAGTGCAACGACAGGGTTTGACACTGAAGCTTTCTTT. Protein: CSATTGFDTEAFF.

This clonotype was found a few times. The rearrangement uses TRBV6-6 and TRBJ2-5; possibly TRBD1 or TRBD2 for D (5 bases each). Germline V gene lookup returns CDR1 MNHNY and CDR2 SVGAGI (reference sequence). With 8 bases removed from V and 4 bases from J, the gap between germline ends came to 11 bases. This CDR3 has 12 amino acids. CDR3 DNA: TGTGCCAGCGGGACGGATGGAGAGACCCAGTACTTC. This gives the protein CASGTDGETQYF.

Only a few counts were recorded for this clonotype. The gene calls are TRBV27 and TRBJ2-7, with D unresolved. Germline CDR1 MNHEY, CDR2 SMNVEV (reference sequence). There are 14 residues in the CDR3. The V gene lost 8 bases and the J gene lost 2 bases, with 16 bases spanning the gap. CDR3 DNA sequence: TGTGCCAGCCGGATGGGCGTGTCTCCCTACGAGCAGTACTTC. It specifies CASRMGVSPYEQYF.

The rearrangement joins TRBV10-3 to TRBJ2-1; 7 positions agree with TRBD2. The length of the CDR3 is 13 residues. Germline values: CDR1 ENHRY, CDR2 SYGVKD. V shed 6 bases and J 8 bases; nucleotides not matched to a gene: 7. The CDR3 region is CAIRIASGDEQFF. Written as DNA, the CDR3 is TGTGCCATCAGGATAGCTAGCGGCGATGAGCAGTTCTTC.